A single sample gave rise to the 29 T cell receptor beta chains below, sequenced in a study of shared clonotypes between healthy human individuals. Only in-frame clones appear in the TCRdb table, and some are missing; sequencing was by immunoSEQ multiplex PCR. The sample lists 2 million to 2.5 million clones, just over 90% occurring once. The sequencing input was naive CD4+ T cells from PBMCs. Subset here: CD45RA+ positively selected. These receptors came from a young man in good health. Some clones in this sample may be carry-over from other donors' samples.

This chain connects TRBV7-5 to TRBJ1-4; the D call of TRBD1 is as the table states it, not checked on the DNA. TRBV7-5 is shown as a pseudogene. CDR3 size: 18 residues. DNA of the CDR3: TGTGTCAGAAGCTATTGCGGGACAGTCTCCCATTGGGGTGAAAAACTGTTTTTT. Its protein product is CVRSYCGTVSHWGEKLFF.

The J gene is TRBJ2-1, the V gene TRBV6-1; D may be TRBD2 (5 bases). The CDR3 runs 17 residues. Germline V gene data show CDR1 as MNHNS and CDR2 as SASEGT. V was cut by 2 bases and J by 1 base, with 15 bases left in between. The CDR3 DNA is TGTGCCAGCAGTGAACTCGGGATCACTTTGTCCTACAATGAGCAGTTCTTC. Translating it yields CASSELGITLSYNEQFF.

This clone was detected once. This chain connects TRBV11-1 to TRBJ2-7; 9 bases line up with TRBD2. This CDR3 is built from 15 residues. Germline loops: CDR1 SGHAT, CDR2 FQDESV (reference sequence). The ends lost 2 bases at V and 0 bases at J; junction bases unmatched: 2. CDR3 sequence: CASSLTAGGSYEQYF. The CDR3 DNA sequence: TGTGCCAGCAGCTTAACAGCGGGGGGCTCCTACGAGCAGTACTTC.

V and J are TRBV9 and TRBJ2-7; the D is unclear. From germline, CDR1 is SGDLS and CDR2 YYNGEE. V lost 4 bases and J lost 3, with 20 bases in between. This CDR3 contains 16 residues. CDR3 amino acids: CASSPQWGTLFYEQYF. CDR3 coding DNA: TGTGCCAGCAGCCCCCAATGGGGAACCCTGTTCTACGAGCAGTACTTC.

This chain joins TRBV6-5 and TRBJ1-2; D possibly corresponds to TRBD1 (6 bases). Germline CDR1 MNHEY, CDR2 SVGAGI. The V and J ends lost 6 bases and 2 bases respectively, with 10 bases between them. CDR3 length equals 13 residues. The CDR3 DNA follows: TGTGCCAGCAGATGGACAGAAAACTATGGCTACACCTTC. Translated, it gives CASRWTENYGYTF.

This rearrangement joins TRBV21-1 to TRBJ2-7. TRBV21-1 has pseudogene status. The CDR3 length is 13 residues. CDR3 sequence: CASVRGQAYEQYF. CDR3 nucleotide sequence: TGTGCCAGCGTCCGGGGCCAGGCCTACGAGCAGTACTTC.

This clone was found a few times. The chain couples TRBV9 to TRBJ1-1; D possibly corresponds to TRBD1 (5 bases). Germline assignment: CDR1 SGDLS and CDR2 YYNGEE. The CDR3 is 15 amino acids. V was shortened by 4 bases and J by 4 bases, with 17 bases between the two germline ends. In DNA form, the CDR3 reads TGTGCCAGCAGCCCGCAGGGAGCAGGAATCACTGAAGCTTTCTTT. Translation: CASSPQGAGITEAFF. The full variable domain, its missing parts supplied by reference TRBV9 and TRBJ1-1, is DSGVTQTPKHLITATGQRVTLRCSPRSGDLSVYWYQQSLDQGLQFLIQYYNGEERAKGNILERFSAQQFPDLHSELNLSSLELGDSALYFCASSPQGAGITEAFFGQGTRLTVV.

The chain has TRBV5-1 and TRBJ2-1, with TRBD2 matching over 11 bases. This CDR3 is 14 amino acids long. Germline lookup yields CDR1 SGHRS and CDR2 YFSETQ. Trimming removed 4 bases from V and 10 bases from J; junction bases left unmatched: 7. This CDR3 is CASSLPLAGVEQFF. CDR3 bases: TGCGCCAGCAGCCTTCCACTAGCGGGAGTCGAGCAGTTCTTC. Supplemented by reference TRBV5-1 and TRBJ2-1, the full variable domain reads KAGVTQTPRYLIKTRGQQVTLSCSPISGHRSVSWYQQTPGQGLQFLFEYFSETQRNKGNFPGRFSGRQFSNSRSEMNVSTLELGDSALYLCASSLPLAGVEQFFGPGTRLTVL.

The V and J genes are TRBV7-3 and TRBJ1-1, with D possibly TRBD1 on 6 matching bases. The ends were cut back, 8 bases at V and 8 bases at J, with 18 bases in the middle. The CDR3 runs to 13 residues. Germline V gene lookup returns CDR1 SGHTA and CDR2 FQGTGA. CDR3 nucleotides: TGTGCCAGCGCCCCGACAGGTTTTGGGGAAGCTTTCTTT. Translating gives CASAPTGFGEAFF.

This clone turned up a few times. The sample contains more than one DNA sequence encoding this CDR3. CDR3 DNA: TGTGCCAGCAGTCGGGGAACTGAAGCTTTCTTT. Protein: CASSRGTEAFF. The gene calls are TRBV6-5 and TRBJ1-1; no firm D call. The CDR3 consists of 11 residues. Trimming removed 5 bases at V and 5 bases at J, with 6 bases between. Germline CDR1 reads MNHEY; CDR2 reads SVGAGI.

The genes are TRBV11-1 and TRBJ2-5; the D is unclear. Germline lookup yields CDR1 SGHAT and CDR2 FQDESV (reference sequence). CDR3 length: 16 amino acids. Trimming took 2 bases from V and 0 from J, leaving 13 bases between them. CDR3 in amino acids: CASSLRRSLNQETQYF. CDR3 nucleotides: TGTGCCAGCAGCTTACGCAGGAGCCTCAACCAAGAGACCCAGTACTTC.

Concerning this clone: Other DNA sequences from this sample encode an identical CDR3 as well. V is TRBV28 and J is TRBJ1-1; D not resolved. The germline CDR1 and CDR2 sequences are MDHEN and SYDVKM. The V gene lost 2 bases and the J gene lost 3 bases, with 4 bases spanning the gap. This CDR3 region has 12 residues. The chain's CDR3 is CASSLPYTEAFF. CDR3 nucleotides: TGTGCCAGCAGTTTACCTTACACTGAAGCTTTCTTT.

The rearrangement uses TRBV18 and TRBJ2-3, with 11 nucleotides matching TRBD2. The CDR3 is made up of 17 amino acids. Trimming cost V 0 bases and J 1 base; bases outside gene matches: 3. Germline loops: CDR1 KGHSH, CDR2 LQKENI. For the CDR3, the DNA is TGTGCCAGCTCACCACCGGGACTAGCGGCGGGCACAGATACGCAGTATTTT. Its protein product is CASSPPGLAAGTDTQYF.

The chain joins TRBV29-1 to TRBJ2-3; TRBD1 agrees at 7 bases. Germline V gene lookup returns CDR1 SQVTM and CDR2 ANQGSEA. V dropped 3 bases and J dropped 4; count of bases not matched to a gene: 1. This CDR3 is 12 amino acids long. The CDR3 reads CSVDDRADTQYF. CDR3 bases: TGCAGCGTTGACGACAGGGCAGATACGCAGTATTTT.

The chain employs TRBV14 and TRBJ2-7, with D possibly matching TRBD1 (5 bases). The germline gives CDR1 SGHDN, CDR2 FVKESK. The CDR3 extends over 15 amino acids. Trimming cost V 3 bases and J 5 bases, with 17 bases left between them. Here the CDR3 reads CASSQALTGSDEQYF. The CDR3 DNA reads as TGTGCCAGCAGCCAGGCCCTTACAGGATCAGACGAGCAGTACTTC.

This chain joins TRBV6-1 and TRBJ1-2; TRBD1 aligns across 12 bases. Germline assignment: CDR1 MNHNS and CDR2 SASEGT. With 2 bases clipped from V and 2 bases from J, the junction kept 9 bases outside the gene matches. CDR3 length: 18 amino acids. The CDR3 reads CASSEFVGTGGVNYGYTF. Written as DNA, the CDR3 is TGTGCCAGCAGTGAATTTGTGGGGACAGGGGGCGTGAACTATGGCTACACCTTC.

This clone has more than one count but fewer than ten. The junction shows a germline mismatch at one end, possibly a read error. CDR3 DNA: TGTGCCTGGAGCCCGCTAGCAAACTTC. Its translation is CAWSPLANF. The rearrangement uses TRBV30 and TRBJ2-7; D possibly corresponds to TRBD2 (5 bases). Germline-derived CDR1 and CDR2 are GTSNPN and SVGIG (reference sequence). This CDR3 is 9 amino acids long.

This clone has a single count. J is TRBJ2-1 and V is TRBV29-1; 8 nucleotides match TRBD1. V shed 6 bases, J shed 10 bases, and the junction held 8 bases outside the gene matches. Germline lookup yields CDR1 SQVTM and CDR2 ANQGSEA. This CDR3 comprises 12 residues. CDR3 residues: CSVGDRPREQFF. The CDR3 DNA reads TGCAGCGTCGGGGACAGGCCCAGGGAGCAGTTCTTC.

The chain couples TRBV29-1 to TRBJ2-5; a possible D gene is TRBD2 (5 bases). Trimming took off 1 base at V and 4 bases at J, with 10 bases between the two ends. In germline, CDR1 is SQVTM, CDR2 ANQGSEA. The CDR3 extends over 13 amino acids. The CDR3 sequence is CSVEVGRTETQYF. DNA of the CDR3: TGCAGCGTTGAAGTTGGGAGAACAGAGACCCAGTACTTC.

The chain is built from TRBV9 and TRBJ2-1; 8 nucleotides match TRBD2. The V gene's germline CDR1 is SGDLS and CDR2 YYNGEE. Trimming cost V 6 bases and J 14 bases; bases outside gene matches: 16. This CDR3 region has 14 residues. Here the CDR3 reads CASTPTGASGPKFF. Written as DNA, the CDR3 is TGTGCCAGCACCCCAACCGGGGCTAGCGGGCCAAAGTTCTTC.

This clone was found a few times. The chain employs TRBV6-5 and TRBJ1-5, with D tentatively TRBD1 (5 bases). Germline loops: CDR1 MNHEY, CDR2 SVGAGI. The CDR3 is 14 amino acids. Trimming shortened V by 4 bases and J by 1 base, and 8 bases separated the two germline ends. The DNA of the CDR3 is TGTGCCAGCAGTTCGGGACCGAGCAATCAGCCCCAGCATTTT. It specifies CASSSGPSNQPQHF.

J is TRBJ2-5 and V is TRBV5-5; D is unresolved. There are 11 residues in the CDR3. V dropped 1 base and J dropped 5 bases, with 3 bases sitting between them. CDR1 is SGHKS and CDR2 is YYEKEE in the germline V gene (reference sequence). The CDR3: CASSLYETQYF. As DNA, the CDR3 is TGTGCCAGCAGCTTGTACGAGACCCAGTACTTC. The variable domain in full, with the rest retrieved from reference TRBV5-5 and TRBJ2-5, is DAGVTQSPTHLIKTRGQQVTLRCSPISGHKSVSWYQQVLGQGPQFIFQYYEKEERGRGNFPDRFSARQFPNYSSELNVNALLLGDSALYLCASSLYETQYFGPGTRLLVL.

V gene TRBV27 combines with J gene TRBJ2-3; the D gene is possibly TRBD2 (6 bases). Germline V CDR1 and CDR2: MNHEY, SMNVEV (reference sequence). The CDR3 contains 15 residues. V was shortened by 4 bases and J by 1 base, with 12 bases between the two germline ends. CDR3: CASSSWGVGTDTQYF. The CDR3 DNA follows: TGTGCCAGCAGTTCCTGGGGGGTGGGCACAGATACGCAGTATTTT.

This rearrangement joins TRBV4-1 to TRBJ2-7; TRBD2 matches at 13 bases. V lost 1 base, J lost 5 bases, and 5 bases stayed unmatched. The CDR3 loop spans 16 amino acids. Germline V lookup: CDR1 MGHRA, CDR2 YSYEKL. The CDR3 DNA sequence: TGCGCCAGCAGCCAAGCCCTTGGACTAGCGGGAGACGAGCAGTACTTC. Its translation is CASSQALGLAGDEQYF.

The V gene is TRBV27, the J gene TRBJ1-2; D unclear. The germline V gene encodes CDR1 MNHEY and CDR2 SMNVEV (reference sequence). The CDR3 totals 14 residues. The V end lost 4 bases, the J end lost 3 bases, and 12 bases lay between the germline ends. The CDR3 loop reads CASSSAGPDYGYTF. Written as DNA, the CDR3 is TGTGCCAGCAGTTCCGCCGGGCCCGACTATGGCTACACCTTC.

This clone was seen only once. The V gene is TRBV28, the J gene TRBJ1-2; 7 positions agree with TRBD1. CDR3 length: 11 residues. Germline trimming cut 6 bases from V and 8 bases from J; bases unmatched to any gene: 3. Germline CDR1 and CDR2: MDHEN and SYDVKM. The chain's CDR3 is CASRTGKGYTF. CDR3 nucleotides: TGTGCCAGCAGGACAGGGAAGGGCTACACCTTC.

J is TRBJ2-7 and V is TRBV2; 9 nucleotides agree with TRBD1. CDR1 is SNHLY, CDR2 FYNNEI, per germline. This CDR3 is built from 15 residues. J was trimmed by 1 base and V by 5 bases; bases with no gene match: 6. Written as DNA, the CDR3 is TGTGCCAGCAGTCTAGAGACAGGGGGTTCCTACGAGCAGTACTTC. Residues: CASSLETGGSYEQYF.

This clone was found a few times. This rearrangement joins TRBV28 to TRBJ1-1; 7 bases fit TRBD1. V lost 6 bases and J lost 1; bases outside the gene matches: 5. The length of the CDR3 is 14 residues. Germline values: CDR1 MDHEN, CDR2 SYDVKM. As DNA, the CDR3 is TGTGCCAGCAGACCCAACAGGGGGAACACTGAAGCTTTCTTT. Its protein is CASRPNRGNTEAFF.

The V call is TRBV27, the J call TRBJ2-1; no firm D call. This CDR3 region has 15 residues. V lost 0 bases, J lost 1 base, and 7 bases lay in between. Germline V lookup: CDR1 MNHEY, CDR2 SMNVEV (reference sequence). CDR3 loop: CASSLSGNSYNEQFF. CDR3 DNA sequence: TGTGCCAGCAGTTTATCGGGTAATTCCTACAATGAGCAGTTCTTC.